Each of the 14 T cell receptor beta chains below was sequenced from the same sample in a study of blood T cell repertoires in COVID-19. The method was immunoSEQ multiplex PCR; TCRdb's version includes in-frame clones alone and lacks a portion of them. The repertoire holds more than 150,000 clones, 75% to 85% seen once, with more than 10% in the top ten. Sequencing was done on a sample of peripheral blood. The origin of the receptors is an elderly woman with COVID-19, enrolled during active disease.

This sequence joins TRBV7-8 and TRBJ2-1; TRBD2 aligns across 7 bases. Germline V gene data show CDR1 as SGHVS and CDR2 as FQNEAQ. The CDR3 has 15 residues. V lost 4 bases, J lost 9 bases, and 12 bases stayed unmatched. The CDR3: CASSSLAGLLGEQFF. The CDR3 nucleotides read TGTGCCAGCAGCTCTTTAGCGGGCCTTCTTGGTGAGCAGTTCTTC.

The rearrangement uses TRBV27 and TRBJ1-1; TRBD1 is a possible D gene (5 bases). The CDR3 sequence is 13 residues long. The V gene lost 8 bases and the J gene lost 3 bases, with 13 bases spanning the gap. Germline V lookup: CDR1 MNHEY, CDR2 SMNVEV (reference sequence). The CDR3 nucleotides are TGTGCCAGCGCACGGGGGGGGGACACTGAAGCTTTCTTT. Encoded protein: CASARGGDTEAFF.

This sequence joins TRBV2 and TRBJ1-5; a possible D gene is TRBD1 (5 bases). From germline, CDR1 is SNHLY and CDR2 FYNNEI. Trimming took 6 bases from V and 7 from J, leaving 13 bases between them. CDR3 length equals 13 residues. The CDR3 DNA reads TGTGCCAGCAGCAGAGCTGGGGGGCAGCCCCAGCATTTT. Encoded protein: CASSRAGGQPQHF.

The J gene is TRBJ1-5, the V gene TRBV9; D uncertain. With 8 bases removed from V and 6 bases from J, the gap between germline ends came to 15 bases. Germline values: CDR1 SGDLS, CDR2 YYNGEE. The CDR3 contains 13 residues. The CDR3 bases are TGTGCCAGTTCGGAGGGTGTTGGTCAGCCCCAGCATTTT. This encodes CASSEGVGQPQHF.

V gene TRBV30 combines with J gene TRBJ1-3, with 7 positions matching TRBD1. Trimming removed 3 bases from V and 0 bases from J; junction bases left unmatched: 8. This CDR3 region has 16 residues. Germline CDR1 reads GTSNPN; CDR2 reads SVGIG (reference sequence). The CDR3: CAWRNWDSSSGNTIYF. CDR3 bases: TGTGCCTGGAGGAACTGGGACAGTTCCTCTGGAAACACCATATATTTT. Drawing the rest from reference TRBV30 and TRBJ1-3, the complete variable domain is SQTIHQWPATLVQPVGSPLSLECTVEGTSNPNLYWYRQAAGRGLQLLFYSVGIGQISSEVPQNLSASRPQDRQFILSSKKLLLSDSGFYLCAWRNWDSSSGNTIYFGEGSWLTVV.

This chain links TRBV7-2 with TRBJ2-7; TRBD2 agrees at 7 bases. The V gene's germline CDR1 is SGHTA and CDR2 FQGNSA. The CDR3 has 15 amino acids. Trimming at V came to 1 base and at J to 11 bases, leaving 14 bases not matched to a gene. The CDR3 DNA sequence: TGTGCCAGCAGCTTAGACCCGGGACTAAGAACCCGTGAGTACTTC. Translation: CASSLDPGLRTREYF.

The V and J genes are TRBV5-8 and TRBJ2-6, with D tentatively TRBD1 (6 bases). CDR3 length: 17 residues. Germline assignment: CDR1 SGHTS and CDR2 YDEGEE. Trimming left V 2 bases short and J 0 bases short, with 12 bases between. Written as DNA, the CDR3 is TGTGCCAGCAGCTTCCGGGACACTCCCTCTGGGGCCAACGTCCTGACTTTC. Residues: CASSFRDTPSGANVLTF.

CDR3 nucleotides: TGCGCCAGCAGGGACAGCGCTAGAAATTCACCCCTCCACTTT. Its translation: CASRDSARNSPLHF. This chain links TRBV5-1 with TRBJ1-6; TRBD1 is a possible D gene (6 bases). V was trimmed by 5 bases and J by 7 bases, leaving 13 bases between them. Looked up from germline, CDR1 is SGHRS and CDR2 is YFSETQ. CDR3 length equals 14 residues.

This clone was seen a few times. The J gene is TRBJ2-7, the V gene TRBV3-1 (or the pseudogene TRBV3-2); 10 positions match TRBD1. Germline V gene sequence: CDR1 LGHDT, CDR2 YNNKEL (reference sequence). J lost 6 bases, V lost 2 bases, and 16 bases had no gene match. The CDR3 contains 18 residues. The CDR3 protein is CASSQLGYGTGDKIEQYF. CDR3 DNA: TGTGCCAGCAGCCAATTGGGGTACGGGACAGGGGATAAGATCGAGCAGTACTTC.

V and J are TRBV2 and TRBJ2-1; TRBD2 matches 9 bases. Germline CDR1 is SNHLY and CDR2 is FYNNEI. This CDR3 has 15 residues. After removal of 4 bases from V and 4 bases from J, the junction contained 5 bases not matched to a gene. CDR3 in DNA: TGTGCCAGCAGTGGGAGCGGGGGGCCTTACAATGAGCAGTTCTTC. This gives the protein CASSGSGGPYNEQFF.

The V call is TRBV5-1, the J call TRBJ2-1; 14 bases match TRBD2. CDR3 length: 19 amino acids. The trim removed 4 bases at V and 0 bases at J, leaving 9 bases unmatched. Per germline, CDR1 SGHRS and CDR2 YFSETQ. The chain's CDR3 is CASSPTSGRAPGSYNEQFF. The CDR3 nucleotides read TGCGCCAGCAGCCCGACTAGCGGGAGGGCCCCTGGCTCCTACAATGAGCAGTTCTTC.

The genes are TRBV28 and TRBJ2-1, with TRBD1 matching over 8 bases. V gave up 6 bases and J gave up 7 bases; unmatched junction bases: 11. Germline loops: CDR1 MDHEN, CDR2 SYDVKM. This CDR3 is 15 amino acids long. CDR3 sequence (DNA): TGTGCCAGCAGAGATCAGGGGGCGCTTATTAATGAGCAGTTCTTC. It is translated as CASRDQGALINEQFF.

The CDR3 DNA sequence: TGTGCCAGCAGTTACTCTATGGGCAGGGGGCGCACCGGGGAGCTGTTTTTT. As protein: CASSYSMGRGRTGELFF. The chain has TRBV6-2 or TRBV6-3 and TRBJ2-2; TRBD1 agrees at 8 bases. Looked up from germline, CDR1 is MNHEY and CDR2 is SVGEGT. This CDR3 is built from 17 residues. Trimming took 0 bases from V and 4 from J; bases not matched to a gene: 7.

The chain uses TRBV5-6 and TRBJ2-2; 7 nucleotides line up with TRBD2. The CDR3 is 15 amino acids. The germline gives CDR1 SGHDT, CDR2 YYEEEE. V gave up 4 bases and J gave up 4 bases; unmatched junction bases: 7. CDR3 bases: TGTGCCAGCAGCCCCTGGACTAGTATCACCGGGGAGCTGTTTTTT. Its protein is CASSPWTSITGELFF.